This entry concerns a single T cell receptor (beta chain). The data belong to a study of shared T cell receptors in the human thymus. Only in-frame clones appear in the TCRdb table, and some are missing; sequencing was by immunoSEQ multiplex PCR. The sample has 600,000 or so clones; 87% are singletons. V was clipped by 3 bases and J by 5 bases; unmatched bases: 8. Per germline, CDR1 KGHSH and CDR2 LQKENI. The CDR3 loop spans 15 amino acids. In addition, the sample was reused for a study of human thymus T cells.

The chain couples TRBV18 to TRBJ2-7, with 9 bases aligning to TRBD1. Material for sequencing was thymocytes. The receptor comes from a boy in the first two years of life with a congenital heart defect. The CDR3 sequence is CASSPNDRGFDEQYF. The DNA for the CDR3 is TGTGCCAGCTCACCGAACGACAGGGGGTTCGACGAGCAGTACTTC. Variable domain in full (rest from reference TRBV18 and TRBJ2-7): NAGVMQNPRHLVRRRGQEARLRCSPMKGHSHVYWYRQLPEEGLKFMVYLQKENIIDESGMPKERFSAEFPKEGPSILRIQQVVRGDSAAYFCASSPNDRGFDEQYFGPGTRLTVT.